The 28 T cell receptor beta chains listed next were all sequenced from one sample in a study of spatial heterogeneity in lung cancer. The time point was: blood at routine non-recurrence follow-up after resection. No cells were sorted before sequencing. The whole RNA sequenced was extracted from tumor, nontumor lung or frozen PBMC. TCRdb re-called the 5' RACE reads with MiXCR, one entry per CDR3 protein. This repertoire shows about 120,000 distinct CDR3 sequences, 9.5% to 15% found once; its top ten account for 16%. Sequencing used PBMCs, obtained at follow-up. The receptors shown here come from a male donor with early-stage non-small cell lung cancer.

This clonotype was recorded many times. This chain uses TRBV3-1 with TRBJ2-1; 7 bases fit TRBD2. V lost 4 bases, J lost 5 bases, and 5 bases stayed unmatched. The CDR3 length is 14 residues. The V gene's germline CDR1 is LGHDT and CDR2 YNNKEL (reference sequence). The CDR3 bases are TGTGCCAGCAGCCGCCCGAGCGGGGACAATGAGCAGTTCTTC. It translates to CASSRPSGDNEQFF.

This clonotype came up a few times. This chain's CDR3 is CASSPSVGRNEQFF. In DNA, the CDR3 is TGTGCCAGCAGCCCTAGTGTGGGTCGGAATGAGCAGTTCTTC. V is TRBV7-2 and J is TRBJ2-1, with no clear D. Germline CDR1 and CDR2: SGHTA and FQGNSA. With 5 bases removed from V and 7 bases from J, the gap between germline ends came to 15 bases. The CDR3 contains 14 residues.

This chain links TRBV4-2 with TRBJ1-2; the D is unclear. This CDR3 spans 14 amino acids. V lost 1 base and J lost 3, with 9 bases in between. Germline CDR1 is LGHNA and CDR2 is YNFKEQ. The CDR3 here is CASSQVERDYGYTF. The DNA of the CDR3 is TGTGCCAGCAGCCAAGTCGAAAGGGACTATGGCTACACCTTC.

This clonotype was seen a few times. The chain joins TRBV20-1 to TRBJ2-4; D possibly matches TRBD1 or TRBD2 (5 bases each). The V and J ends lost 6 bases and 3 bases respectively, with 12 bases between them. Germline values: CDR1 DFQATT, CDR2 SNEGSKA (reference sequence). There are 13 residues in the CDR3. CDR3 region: CSARRDVKNIQYF. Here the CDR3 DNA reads TGCAGTGCCCGTAGGGACGTCAAAAACATTCAGTACTTC.

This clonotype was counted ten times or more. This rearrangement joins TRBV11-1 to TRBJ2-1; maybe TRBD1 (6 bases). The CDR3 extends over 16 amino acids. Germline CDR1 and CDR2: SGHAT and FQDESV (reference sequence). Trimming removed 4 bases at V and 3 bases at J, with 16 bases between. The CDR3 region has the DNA TGTGCCAGCAGCTCGAGCCGGGACACCAACTACAATGAGCAGTTCTTC. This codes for CASSSSRDTNYNEQFF.

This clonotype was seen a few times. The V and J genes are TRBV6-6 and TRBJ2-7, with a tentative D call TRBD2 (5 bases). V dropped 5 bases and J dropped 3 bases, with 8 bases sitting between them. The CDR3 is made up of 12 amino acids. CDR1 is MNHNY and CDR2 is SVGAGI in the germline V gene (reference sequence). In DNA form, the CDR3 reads TGTGCCAGCAGTGCGCGGGTCTACGAGCAGTACTTC. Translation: CASSARVYEQYF.

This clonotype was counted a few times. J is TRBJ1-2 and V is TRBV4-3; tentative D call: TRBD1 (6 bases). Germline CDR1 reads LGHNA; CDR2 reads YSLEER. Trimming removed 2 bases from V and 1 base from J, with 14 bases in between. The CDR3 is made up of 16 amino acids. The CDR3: CASSQLALQGNYGYTF. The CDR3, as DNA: TGCGCCAGCAGCCAACTTGCCCTACAGGGTAACTATGGCTACACCTTC.

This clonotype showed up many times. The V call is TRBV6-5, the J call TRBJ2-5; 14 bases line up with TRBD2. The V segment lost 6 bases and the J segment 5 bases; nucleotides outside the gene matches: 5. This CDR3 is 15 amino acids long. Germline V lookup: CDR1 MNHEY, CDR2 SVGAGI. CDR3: CASSGTSGGRETQYF. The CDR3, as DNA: TGTGCCAGCAGCGGGACTAGCGGGGGCAGGGAGACCCAGTACTTC.

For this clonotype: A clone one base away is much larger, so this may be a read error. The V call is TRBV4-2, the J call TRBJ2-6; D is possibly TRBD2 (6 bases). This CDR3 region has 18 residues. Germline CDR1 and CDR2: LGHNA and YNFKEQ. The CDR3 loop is CANSQGTLGKTGANVLTF. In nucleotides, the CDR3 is TGTGCCAACAGCCAAGGGACTTTAGGGAAAACTGGGGCCAACGTCCTGACTTTC.

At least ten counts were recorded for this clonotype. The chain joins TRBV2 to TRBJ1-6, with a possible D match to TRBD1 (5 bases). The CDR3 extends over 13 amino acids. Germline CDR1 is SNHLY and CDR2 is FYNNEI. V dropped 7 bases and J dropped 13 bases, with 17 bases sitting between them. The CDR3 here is CASTSWGGTPLHF. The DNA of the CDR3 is TGTGCCAGCACCAGCTGGGGAGGGACGCCCCTCCACTTT.

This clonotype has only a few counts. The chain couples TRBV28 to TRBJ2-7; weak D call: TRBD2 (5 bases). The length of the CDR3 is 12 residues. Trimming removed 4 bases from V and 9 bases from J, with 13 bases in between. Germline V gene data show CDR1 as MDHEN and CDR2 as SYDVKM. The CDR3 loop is CASSSIPRGQYF. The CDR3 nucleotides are TGTGCCAGCAGTTCTATCCCCCGGGGGCAGTACTTC.

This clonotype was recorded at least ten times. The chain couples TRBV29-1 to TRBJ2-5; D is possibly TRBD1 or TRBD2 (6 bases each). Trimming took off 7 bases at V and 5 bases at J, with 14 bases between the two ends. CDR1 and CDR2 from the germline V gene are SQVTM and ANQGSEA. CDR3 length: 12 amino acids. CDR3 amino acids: CSARGPGETQYF. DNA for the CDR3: TGCAGCGCCCGGGGGCCTGGGGAGACCCAGTACTTC.

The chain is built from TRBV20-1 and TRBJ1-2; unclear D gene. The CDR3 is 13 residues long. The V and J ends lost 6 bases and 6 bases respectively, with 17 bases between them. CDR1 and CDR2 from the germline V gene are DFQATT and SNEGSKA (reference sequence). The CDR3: CSASVPSTNGYTF. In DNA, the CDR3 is TGCAGTGCAAGTGTACCGTCGACAAATGGCTACACCTTC.

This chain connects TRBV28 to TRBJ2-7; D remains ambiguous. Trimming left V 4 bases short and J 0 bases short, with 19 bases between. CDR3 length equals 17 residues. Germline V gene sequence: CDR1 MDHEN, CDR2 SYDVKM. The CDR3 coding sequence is TGTGCCAGCAGTTCCACTGTCAGATACCCCTACTCCTACGAGCAGTACTTC. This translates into CASSSTVRYPYSYEQYF.

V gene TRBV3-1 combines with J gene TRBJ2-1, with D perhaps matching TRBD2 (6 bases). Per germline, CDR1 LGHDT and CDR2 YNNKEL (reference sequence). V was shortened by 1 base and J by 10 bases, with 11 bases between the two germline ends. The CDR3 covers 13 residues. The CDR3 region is CASSQGGLQEQFF. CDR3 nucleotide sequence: TGTGCCAGCAGCCAAGGGGGACTTCAAGAGCAGTTCTTC.

CDR3 amino acids: CASSLAGSGSYEQYF. In DNA form, the CDR3 reads TGTGCCAGCAGCTTAGCGGGATCAGGATCCTACGAGCAGTACTTC. The chain couples TRBV11-2 to TRBJ2-7, with D perhaps TRBD2 (5 bases). Germline assignment: CDR1 SGHAT and CDR2 FQNNGV. The V end lost 1 base, the J end lost 1 base, and 11 bases lay between the germline ends. The CDR3 loop spans 15 amino acids.

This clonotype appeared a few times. In DNA, the CDR3 is TGCAGCGCCTCGACAGGGAGGAACACCTTC. This sequence encodes CSASTGRNTF. V and J are TRBV29-1 and TRBJ1-2; TRBD1 aligns across 7 bases. J was trimmed by 12 bases and V by 7 bases; bases with no gene match: 8. This CDR3 is built from 10 residues. CDR1 is SQVTM, CDR2 ANQGSEA, per germline.

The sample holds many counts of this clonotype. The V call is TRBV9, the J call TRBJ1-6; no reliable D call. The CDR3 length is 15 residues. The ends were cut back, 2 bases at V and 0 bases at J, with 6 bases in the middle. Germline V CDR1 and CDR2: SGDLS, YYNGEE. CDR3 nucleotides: TGTGCCAGCAGCGTTGGGTCCTCCTATAATTCACCCCTCCACTTT. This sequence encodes CASSVGSSYNSPLHF.

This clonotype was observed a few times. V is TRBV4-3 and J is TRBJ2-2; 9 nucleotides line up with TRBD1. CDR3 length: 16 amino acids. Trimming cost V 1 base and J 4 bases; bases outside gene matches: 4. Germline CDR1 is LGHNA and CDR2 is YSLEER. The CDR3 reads CASSQGGQGLTGELFF. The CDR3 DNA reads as TGCGCCAGCAGCCAAGGGGGACAGGGACTCACCGGGGAGCTGTTTTTT.

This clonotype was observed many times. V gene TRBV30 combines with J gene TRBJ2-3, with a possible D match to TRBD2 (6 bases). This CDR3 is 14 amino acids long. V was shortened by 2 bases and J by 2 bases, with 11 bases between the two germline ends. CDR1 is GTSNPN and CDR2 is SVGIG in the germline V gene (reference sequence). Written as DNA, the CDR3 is TGTGCCTGGAGTTCAGGCGGGACCACAGATACGCAGTATTTT. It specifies CAWSSGGTTDTQYF.

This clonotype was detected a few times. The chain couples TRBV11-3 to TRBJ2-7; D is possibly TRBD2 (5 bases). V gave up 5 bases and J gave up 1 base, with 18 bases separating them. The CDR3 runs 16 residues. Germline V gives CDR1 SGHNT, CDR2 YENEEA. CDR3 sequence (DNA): TGTGCCAGCAGCCCCCGGCTGGGAGCGACATCCTACGAGCAGTACTTC. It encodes CASSPRLGATSYEQYF.

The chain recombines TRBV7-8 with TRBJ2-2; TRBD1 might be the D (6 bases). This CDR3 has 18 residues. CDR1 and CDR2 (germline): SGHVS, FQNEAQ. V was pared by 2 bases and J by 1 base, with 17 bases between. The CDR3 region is CASSLPATGTRNTGELFF. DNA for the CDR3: TGTGCCAGCAGCTTACCGGCGACTGGGACAAGGAACACCGGGGAGCTGTTTTTT.

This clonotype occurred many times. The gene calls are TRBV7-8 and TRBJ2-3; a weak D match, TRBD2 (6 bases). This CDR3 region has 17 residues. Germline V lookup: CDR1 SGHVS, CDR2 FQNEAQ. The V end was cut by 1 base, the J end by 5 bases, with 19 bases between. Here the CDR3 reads CASSLEVGRGRKDTQYF. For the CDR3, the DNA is TGTGCCAGCAGCTTAGAGGTGGGGCGGGGCCGTAAAGATACGCAGTATTTT.

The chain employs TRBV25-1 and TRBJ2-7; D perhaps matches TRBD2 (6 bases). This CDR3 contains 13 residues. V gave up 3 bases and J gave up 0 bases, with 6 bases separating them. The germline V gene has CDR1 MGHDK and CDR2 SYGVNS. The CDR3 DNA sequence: TGTGCCAGCAGTGAGGGGGGCTCCTACGAGCAGTACTTC. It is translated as CASSEGGSYEQYF.

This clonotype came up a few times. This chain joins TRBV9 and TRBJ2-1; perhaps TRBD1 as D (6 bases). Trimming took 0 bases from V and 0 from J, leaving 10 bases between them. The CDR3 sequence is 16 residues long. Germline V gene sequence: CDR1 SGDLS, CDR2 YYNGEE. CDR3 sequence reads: CASSVGGPSSYNEQFF. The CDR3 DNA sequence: TGTGCCAGCAGCGTAGGGGGGCCGAGCTCCTACAATGAGCAGTTCTTC.

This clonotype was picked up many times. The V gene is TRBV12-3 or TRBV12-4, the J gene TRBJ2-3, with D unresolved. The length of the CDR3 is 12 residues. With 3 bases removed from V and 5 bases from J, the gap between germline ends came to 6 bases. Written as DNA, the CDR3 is TGTGCCAGCAGTTTTTTTGGAGATACGCAGTATTTT. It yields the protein CASSFFGDTQYF.

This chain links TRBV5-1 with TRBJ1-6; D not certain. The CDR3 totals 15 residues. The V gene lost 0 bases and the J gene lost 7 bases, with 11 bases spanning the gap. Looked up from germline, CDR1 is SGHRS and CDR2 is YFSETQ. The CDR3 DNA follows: TGCGCCAGCAGCTTGGCCCTAGAAGGGAATTCACCCCTCCACTTT. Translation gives CASSLALEGNSPLHF.

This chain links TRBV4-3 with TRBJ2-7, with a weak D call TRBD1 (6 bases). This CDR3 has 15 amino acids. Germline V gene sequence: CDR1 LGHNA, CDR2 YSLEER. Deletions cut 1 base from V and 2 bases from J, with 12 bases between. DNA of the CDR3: TGCGCCAGCAGCCAAGGACAGGTTGGGGCCTACGAGCAGTACTTC. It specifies CASSQGQVGAYEQYF.